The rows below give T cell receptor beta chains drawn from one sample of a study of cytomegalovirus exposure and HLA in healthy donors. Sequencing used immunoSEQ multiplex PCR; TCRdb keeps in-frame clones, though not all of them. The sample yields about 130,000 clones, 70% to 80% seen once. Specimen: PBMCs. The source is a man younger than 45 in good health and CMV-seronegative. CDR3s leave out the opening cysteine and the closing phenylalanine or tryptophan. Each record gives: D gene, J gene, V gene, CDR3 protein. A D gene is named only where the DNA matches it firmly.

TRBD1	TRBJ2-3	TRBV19	ATTLQGAADTQY
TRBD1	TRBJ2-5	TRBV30	AWSLGQYQETQY
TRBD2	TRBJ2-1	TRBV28	ASSLPGTSAINEQF
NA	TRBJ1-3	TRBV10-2	ATVTANSGNTIY
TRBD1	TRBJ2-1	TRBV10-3	AISRQGANNEQF
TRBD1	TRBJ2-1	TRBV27	ASLGQANNEQF
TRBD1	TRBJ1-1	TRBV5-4	ASSWRQGAEAF
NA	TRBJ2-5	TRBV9	ASSVTGDGETQY
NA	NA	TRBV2	ASSQGRSYEQY
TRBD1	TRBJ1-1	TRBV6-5	ASSYQTGSNTEAF
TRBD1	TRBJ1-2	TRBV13	ASSVSRQGENYGYT
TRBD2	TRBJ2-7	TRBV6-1	ASRRPSGRAGEQY
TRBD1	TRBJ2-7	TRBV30	AWSLTGLDYEQY
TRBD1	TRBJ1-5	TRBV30	AWSGGQGNQPQH
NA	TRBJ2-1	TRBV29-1	SGGNEQF
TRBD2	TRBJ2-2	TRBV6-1	ASKLAGYEGELF
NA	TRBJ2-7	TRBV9	ASSVSPVGGESGQY
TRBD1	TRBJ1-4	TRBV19	ASSTPGGADEKLF
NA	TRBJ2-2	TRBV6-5	ASTRRGGSGELF
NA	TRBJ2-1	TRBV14	ASSQTLGREDGEQF
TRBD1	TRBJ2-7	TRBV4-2	ASSQDPQGPYEQY
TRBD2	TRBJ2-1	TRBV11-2	ASNGRWTSGRILF
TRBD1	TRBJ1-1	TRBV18	ASSPPGQMNTEAF
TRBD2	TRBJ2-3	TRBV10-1	ASSESILAGGPSTDTQY
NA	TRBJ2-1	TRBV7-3	ASSLRGNEQF
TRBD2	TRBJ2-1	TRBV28	ASSFAASGRANNEQF
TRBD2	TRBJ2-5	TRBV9	ASSRTLAGGPQETQY
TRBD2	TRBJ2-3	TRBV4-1	ASTERGLGVDTQY
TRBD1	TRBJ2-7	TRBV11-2	ASSSRGGTGVVLNEQY
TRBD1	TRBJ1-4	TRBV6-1	ASSEEAGGGEKLF
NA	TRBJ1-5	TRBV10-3	AISESEGAGQPQH
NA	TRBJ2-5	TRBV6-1	ASSAPGLLVETQY
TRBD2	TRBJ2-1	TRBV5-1	ASSRAGEGREQF
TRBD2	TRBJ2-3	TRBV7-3	ASSVGSGRAGYTQY
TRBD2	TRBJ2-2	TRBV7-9	ASSPPGTSGATGELF
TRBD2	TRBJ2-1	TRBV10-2	ASSEPGTSLDEQF
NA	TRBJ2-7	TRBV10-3	AISPVKDYEQY
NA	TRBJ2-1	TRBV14	ASSQDPSYNEQF
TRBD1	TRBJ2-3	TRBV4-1	ASSPLGQGKATQY
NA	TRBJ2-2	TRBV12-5	ASARDTGELF
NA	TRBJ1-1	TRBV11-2	ASSFSGGEAF
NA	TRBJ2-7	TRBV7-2	ASSLVLGGAYEQY
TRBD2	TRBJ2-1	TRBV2	ASSVLPSGSYNEQF
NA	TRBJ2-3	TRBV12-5	ASGPIGGLDTQY